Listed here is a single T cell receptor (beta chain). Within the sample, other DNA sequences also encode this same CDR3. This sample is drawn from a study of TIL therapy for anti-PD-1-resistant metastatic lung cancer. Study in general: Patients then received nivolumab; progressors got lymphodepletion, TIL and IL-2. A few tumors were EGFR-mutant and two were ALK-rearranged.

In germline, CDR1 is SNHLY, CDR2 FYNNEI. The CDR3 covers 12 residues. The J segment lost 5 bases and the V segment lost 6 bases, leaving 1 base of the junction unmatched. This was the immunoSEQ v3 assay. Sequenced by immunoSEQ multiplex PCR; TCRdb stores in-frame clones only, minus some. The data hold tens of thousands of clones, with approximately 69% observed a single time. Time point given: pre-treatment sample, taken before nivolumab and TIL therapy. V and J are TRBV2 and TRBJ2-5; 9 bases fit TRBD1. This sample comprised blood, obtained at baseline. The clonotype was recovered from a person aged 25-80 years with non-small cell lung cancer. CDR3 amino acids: CASRDRGETQYF. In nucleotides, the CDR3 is TGTGCCAGCAGGGACAGGGGTGAGACCCAGTACTTC.